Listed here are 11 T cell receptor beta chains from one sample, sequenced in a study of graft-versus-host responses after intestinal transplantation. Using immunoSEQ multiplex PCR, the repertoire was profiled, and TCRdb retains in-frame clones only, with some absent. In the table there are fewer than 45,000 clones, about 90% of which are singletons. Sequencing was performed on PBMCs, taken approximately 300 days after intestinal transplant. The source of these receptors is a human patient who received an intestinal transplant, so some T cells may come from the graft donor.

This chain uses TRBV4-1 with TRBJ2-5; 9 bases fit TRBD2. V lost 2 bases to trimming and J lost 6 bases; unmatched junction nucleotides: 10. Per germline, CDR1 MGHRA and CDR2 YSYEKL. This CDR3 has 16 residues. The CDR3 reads CASSQLPAGGTKTQYF. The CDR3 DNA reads TGCGCCAGCAGCCAACTTCCAGCGGGGGGTACTAAGACCCAGTACTTC.

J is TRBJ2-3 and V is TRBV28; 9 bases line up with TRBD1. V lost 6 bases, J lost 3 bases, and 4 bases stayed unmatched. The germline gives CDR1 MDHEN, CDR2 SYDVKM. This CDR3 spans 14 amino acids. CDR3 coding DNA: TGTGCCAGCAGCAGACAGGGGGGGACAGATACGCAGTATTTT. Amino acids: CASSRQGGTDTQYF.

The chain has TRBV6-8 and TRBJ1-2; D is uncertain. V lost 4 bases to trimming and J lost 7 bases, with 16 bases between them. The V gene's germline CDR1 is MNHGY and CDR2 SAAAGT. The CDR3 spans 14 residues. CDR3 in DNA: TGTGCCAGCAGTTGGTCCCCTTCAGCGGCTGGCTACACCTTC. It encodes CASSWSPSAAGYTF.

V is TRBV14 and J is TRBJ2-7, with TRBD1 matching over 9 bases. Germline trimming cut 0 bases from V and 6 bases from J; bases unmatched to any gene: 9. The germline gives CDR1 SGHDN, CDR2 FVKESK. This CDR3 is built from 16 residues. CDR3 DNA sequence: TGTGCCAGCAGCCAAGAAATGGGACAGGGTGACGGCGAGCAGTACTTC. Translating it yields CASSQEMGQGDGEQYF.

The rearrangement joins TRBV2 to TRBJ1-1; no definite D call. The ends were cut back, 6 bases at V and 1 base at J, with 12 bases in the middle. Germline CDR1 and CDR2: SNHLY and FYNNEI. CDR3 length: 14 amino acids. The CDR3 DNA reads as TGTGCCAGCAGGATACAGATTCCGAACACTGAAGCTTTCTTT. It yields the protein CASRIQIPNTEAFF. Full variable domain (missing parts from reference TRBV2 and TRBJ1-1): EPEVTQTPSHQVTQMGQEVILRCVPISNHLYFYWYRQILGQKVEFLVSFYNNEISEKSEIFDDQFSVERPDGSNFTLKIRSTKLEDSAMYFCASRIQIPNTEAFFGQGTRLTVV.

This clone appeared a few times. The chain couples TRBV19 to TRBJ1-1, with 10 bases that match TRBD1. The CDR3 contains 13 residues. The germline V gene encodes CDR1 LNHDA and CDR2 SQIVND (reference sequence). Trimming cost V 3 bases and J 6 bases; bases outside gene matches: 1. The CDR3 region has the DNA TGTGCCAGTAGTATGGGGACAGGGGCTGAAGCTTTCTTT. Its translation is CASSMGTGAEAFF.

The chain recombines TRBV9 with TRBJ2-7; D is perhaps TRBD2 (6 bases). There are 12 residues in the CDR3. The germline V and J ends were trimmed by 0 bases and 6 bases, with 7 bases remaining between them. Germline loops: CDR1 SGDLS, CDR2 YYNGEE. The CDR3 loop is CASSVVGGEQYF. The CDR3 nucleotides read TGTGCCAGCAGCGTAGTCGGGGGCGAGCAGTACTTC.

The CDR3, as DNA: TGTGCCGGTTCCCCAGCAGGGGGTTCTGGAAACACCATATATTTT. Its protein is CAGSPAGGSGNTIYF. The chain combines TRBV28 with TRBJ1-3; TRBD1 matches at 7 bases. Trimming cost V 11 bases and J 1 base; bases outside gene matches: 11. The CDR3 totals 15 residues. Germline-derived CDR1 and CDR2 are MDHEN and SYDVKM.

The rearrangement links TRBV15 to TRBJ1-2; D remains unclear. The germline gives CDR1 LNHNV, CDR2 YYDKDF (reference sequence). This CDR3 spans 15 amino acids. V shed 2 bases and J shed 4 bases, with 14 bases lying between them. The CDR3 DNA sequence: TGTGCCACCAGCAGAACTAGGACGGCTAGCTATGGCTACACCTTC. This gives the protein CATSRTRTASYGYTF.

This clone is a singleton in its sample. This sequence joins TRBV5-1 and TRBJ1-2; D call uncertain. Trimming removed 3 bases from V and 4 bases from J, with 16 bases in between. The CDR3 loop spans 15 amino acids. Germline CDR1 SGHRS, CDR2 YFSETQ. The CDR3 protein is CASSYMDGVGYGYTF. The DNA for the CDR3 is TGCGCCAGCAGCTACATGGATGGTGTGGGCTATGGCTACACCTTC.

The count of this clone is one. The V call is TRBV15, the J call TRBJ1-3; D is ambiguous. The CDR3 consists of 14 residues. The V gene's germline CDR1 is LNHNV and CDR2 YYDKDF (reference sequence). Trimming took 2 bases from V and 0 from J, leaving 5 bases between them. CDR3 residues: CATSRISSGNTIYF. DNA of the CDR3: TGTGCCACCAGCAGAATCAGCTCTGGAAACACCATATATTTT. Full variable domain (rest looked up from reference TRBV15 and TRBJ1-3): DAMVIQNPRYQVTQFGKPVTLSCSQTLNHNVMYWYQQKSSQAPKLLFHYYDKDFNNEADTPDNFQSRRPNTSFCFLDIRSPGLGDTAMYLCATSRISSGNTIYFGEGSWLTVV.